This T cell receptor beta chain came from a study of post-analysis software for immune sequencing data. Study-wide background: As for disease course, relapsing-remitting, secondary progressive and progressive-relapsing multiple sclerosis were all included. Overall study results and limits: Comparison of patients with controls showed five TRBV segments more frequent in patients, TRBV5-6, TRBV5-1 and TRBV20-1 among them.

Included in the TCR beta cDNA libraries were unique molecular identifiers. From around 0.96 to 9.9 million T cells, roughly 540,000 cDNA molecules were obtained. Each CDR3 protein is one row after TCRdb ran MiXCR on the PCR reads. The table has 380,000 or so distinct CDR3 sequences, 30% to 45% seen once; the top ten hold over 10%. On this clonotype itself: Its cognate antigen is unknown.

Germline loops: CDR1 MNHEY, CDR2 SVGAGI. The junction had 10 bases not matched to a gene; V was cut back by 8 bases and J by 1 base. The CDR3 sequence is 15 residues long. This receptor was taken from a girl under 18 with multiple sclerosis. This sequence joins TRBV6-5 and TRBJ2-7; TRBD1 agrees at 8 bases. Sequenced input: blood. CDR3 protein: CASAQGGGRSYEQYF. DNA for the CDR3: TGTGCCAGCGCACAGGGGGGCGGAAGGTCCTACGAGCAGTACTTC.